Below, 27 T cell receptor beta chains from the same sample are listed, as sequenced in a study of shared clonotypes between healthy human individuals. Using immunoSEQ multiplex PCR, the repertoire was profiled, and TCRdb retains in-frame clones only, with some absent. The table shows roughly 590,000 clones, with roughly 96% occurring only once. The naive CD8 subset, CD45RO-negative cells positively selected for CCR7, excluded terminally differentiated effector memory CD45RA+ cells. Sequencing input: naive CD8+ T cells sorted from blood. The receptors were sampled from a young woman in good health.

V is TRBV19 and J is TRBJ2-5; 10 nucleotides match TRBD1. The trim removed 5 bases at V and 5 bases at J, leaving 8 bases unmatched. In germline, CDR1 is LNHDA, CDR2 SQIVND (reference sequence). The CDR3 is 15 amino acids. CDR3 region: CASSLDRGLYETQYF. The CDR3 nucleotides read TGTGCCAGTAGTCTTGACAGGGGGCTTTATGAGACCCAGTACTTC. Using reference TRBV19 and TRBJ2-5 for the parts outside the CDR3, the full variable domain is DGGITQSPKYLFRKEGQNVTLSCEQNLNHDAMYWYRQDPGQGLRLIYYSQIVNDFQKGDIAEGYSVSREKKESFPLTVTSAQKNPTAFYLCASSLDRGLYETQYFGPGTRLLVL.

The gene calls are TRBV5-4 and TRBJ2-1; no clear D gene. The CDR3 consists of 11 residues. Trimming cost V 2 bases and J 10 bases, with 7 bases left between them. Per the germline V gene, CDR1 is SGHNT and CDR2 is YYREEE (reference sequence). The CDR3 sequence is CASSLAAEQFF. The CDR3 DNA follows: TGTGCCAGCAGCTTAGCTGCGGAGCAGTTCTTC.

CDR3 protein: CASSSISEAFF. The CDR3 DNA reads TGTGCCAGCAGCTCTATAAGTGAAGCTTTCTTT. The chain is built from TRBV7-9 and TRBJ1-1; D is ambiguous. This CDR3 region has 11 residues. Germline CDR1 and CDR2: SEHNR and FQNEAQ (reference sequence). Trimming took off 4 bases at V and 7 bases at J, with 7 bases between the two ends.

The V and J genes are TRBV27 and TRBJ2-1; 7 bases map to TRBD1. From germline, CDR1 is MNHEY and CDR2 SMNVEV (reference sequence). After removal of 8 bases from V and 9 bases from J, the junction contained 13 bases not matched to a gene. The CDR3 is 14 residues long. CDR3 protein: CASSFYRGRGEQFF. CDR3 coding DNA: TGTGCCAGCTCTTTTTACAGGGGCAGGGGTGAGCAGTTCTTC.

The chain carries TRBV7-2 and TRBJ2-1, with TRBD2 matching 10 bases. The germline V gene encodes CDR1 SGHTA and CDR2 FQGNSA. Trimming cost V 1 base and J 0 bases; bases outside gene matches: 6. The CDR3 covers 18 residues. CDR3 coding DNA: TGTGCCAGCAGCTTAGAAGGACTAGCGGTATACTCCTACAATGAGCAGTTCTTC. It encodes CASSLEGLAVYSYNEQFF.

V is TRBV10-3 and J is TRBJ2-1; possible D gene TRBD2, 7 bases. This CDR3 is built from 14 residues. V lost 8 bases and J lost 7, with 18 bases in between. The germline V gene encodes CDR1 ENHRY and CDR2 SYGVKD. The DNA for the CDR3 is TGTGCCATCTCCGAGGGGGGGGGCAAGAATGAGCAGTTCTTC. As protein: CAISEGGGKNEQFF.

The chain couples TRBV5-1 to TRBJ1-1, with D uncertain. This CDR3 region has 11 residues. V lost 6 bases, J lost 1 base, and 4 bases lay in between. CDR1 SGHRS and CDR2 YFSETQ come from the germline V gene. For the CDR3, the DNA is TGCGCCAGCAAGGGGAACACTGAAGCTTTCTTT. Translating gives CASKGNTEAFF.

The chain couples TRBV10-1 to TRBJ2-3; tentative D call: TRBD1 (6 bases). The CDR3 runs to 15 residues. In germline, CDR1 is WNHNN, CDR2 SYGVQD (reference sequence). The V end lost 4 bases, the J end lost 1 base, and 12 bases lay between the germline ends. CDR3 in amino acids: CASSGDPGGTDTQYF. The CDR3 DNA reads as TGCGCCAGCAGTGGGGATCCAGGGGGCACAGATACGCAGTATTTT.

J is TRBJ2-1 and V is TRBV15; TRBD2 matches 9 bases. This CDR3 has 16 residues. The V gene end was trimmed by 7 bases and the J gene end by 7 bases; junction bases not matched to a gene: 14. The V gene's germline CDR1 is LNHNV and CDR2 YYDKDF (reference sequence). The DNA for the CDR3 is TGTGCCACCATGCAGCTTGGGGTAGCGGGAGATAATGAGCAGTTCTTC. It translates to CATMQLGVAGDNEQFF.

The V and J genes are TRBV6-6 and TRBJ1-1; D possibly corresponds to TRBD1 (6 bases). The ends were cut back, 0 bases at V and 1 base at J, with 12 bases in the middle. Per the germline V gene, CDR1 is MNHNY and CDR2 is SVGAGI (reference sequence). This CDR3 is built from 16 residues. CDR3 in amino acids: CASSYSRGAQNTEAFF. CDR3 in DNA: TGTGCCAGCAGTTACTCTCGGGGGGCACAGAACACTGAAGCTTTCTTT.

The rearrangement joins TRBV11-3 to TRBJ2-5, with D possibly TRBD2 on 6 matching bases. CDR1 SGHNT and CDR2 YENEEA come from the germline V gene. Trimming stripped 3 bases from V and 5 bases from J, with 7 bases between. The CDR3 sequence is 12 residues long. CDR3 DNA sequence: TGTGCCAGCAGCTTTGGGGGGGAGACCCAGTACTTC. Its protein product is CASSFGGETQYF.

The chain links TRBV5-4 to TRBJ2-7, with a possible D match to TRBD2 (5 bases). This CDR3 spans 13 amino acids. Trimming pared 7 bases from V and 0 bases from J, leaving 11 bases between. Germline V gene sequence: CDR1 SGHNT, CDR2 YYREEE (reference sequence). As DNA, the CDR3 is TGTGCCAGCCGTCAAGCGGACTCCTACGAGCAGTACTTC. Amino acids: CASRQADSYEQYF.

The J gene is TRBJ1-1, the V gene TRBV11-3; weak D call: TRBD1 (5 bases). The ends were cut back, 5 bases at V and 1 base at J, with 11 bases in the middle. Germline CDR1 SGHNT, CDR2 YENEEA. This CDR3 is 14 amino acids long. The CDR3: CASSPGGENTEAFF. DNA of the CDR3: TGTGCCAGCAGCCCCGGGGGGGAGAACACTGAAGCTTTCTTT.

This clone was recorded once. The gene calls are TRBV9 and TRBJ2-2; the D gene is possibly TRBD2 (5 bases). This CDR3 region has 16 residues. Looked up from germline, CDR1 is SGDLS and CDR2 is YYNGEE. Deletions cut 4 bases from V and 0 bases from J, with 13 bases between. CDR3 sequence: CASSTQEVPNTGELFF. In DNA, the CDR3 is TGTGCCAGCAGCACCCAGGAGGTCCCGAACACCGGGGAGCTGTTTTTT. Combining the CDR3 with reference TRBV9 and TRBJ2-2 gives the whole variable domain DSGVTQTPKHLITATGQRVTLRCSPRSGDLSVYWYQQSLDQGLQFLIQYYNGEERAKGNILERFSAQQFPDLHSELNLSSLELGDSALYFCASSTQEVPNTGELFFGEGSRLTVL.

The CDR3 bases are TGTGCCAGCAGTTTACCAGGGGGAAACACTGAAGCTTTCTTT. This encodes CASSLPGGNTEAFF. The V and J genes are TRBV27 and TRBJ1-1; 7 positions agree with TRBD1. This CDR3 spans 14 amino acids. Losses at the gene ends were 2 bases for V and 2 bases for J; bases not matched to a gene: 2. Germline lookup yields CDR1 MNHEY and CDR2 SMNVEV (reference sequence).

The V gene is TRBV7-2, the J gene TRBJ2-2, with TRBD2 identical over 12 bases. CDR3 length equals 18 residues. V shed 2 bases and J 7 bases; nucleotides not matched to a gene: 11. Looked up from germline, CDR1 is SGHTA and CDR2 is FQGNSA. The CDR3 DNA sequence: TGTGCCAGCAGCTTATCGCTAGCGGGAGGGCCTTGGGTCGGGGAGCTGTTTTTT. This sequence encodes CASSLSLAGGPWVGELFF.

V and J are TRBV4-1 and TRBJ2-5, with 13 bases that match TRBD2. The DNA end favors TRBJ2-7, so the J call may be wrong. Germline CDR1 is MGHRA and CDR2 is YSYEKL. The CDR3 is 15 residues long. The CDR3 nucleotides read TGCGCCAGCAGTTACCGGACTAGCGGGAGTTACGAGCAGTACTTC. Protein product: CASSYRTSGSYEQYF.

CDR3 residues: CASSVEGTAVSTDTQYF. The CDR3 bases are TGTGCCAGCAGCGTAGAAGGGACAGCGGTTAGCACAGATACGCAGTATTTT. The gene calls are TRBV13 and TRBJ2-3; TRBD1 matches 7 bases. After removal of 5 bases from V and 0 bases from J, the junction contained 11 bases not matched to a gene. CDR1 and CDR2 (germline): PRHDT, FYEKMQ (reference sequence). The CDR3 runs to 17 residues.

The chain has TRBV2 and TRBJ2-1; tentative D call: TRBD2 (5 bases). There are 15 residues in the CDR3. The germline V and J ends were trimmed by 1 base and 12 bases, with 19 bases remaining between them. From germline, CDR1 is SNHLY and CDR2 FYNNEI. Here the CDR3 DNA reads TGTGCCAGCAGTGAAGATAGGGCCGGATTGGGAGTGCAGTTCTTC. It specifies CASSEDRAGLGVQFF.

V and J are TRBV15 and TRBJ2-2; D is possibly TRBD1 (5 bases). V was clipped by 0 bases and J by 1 base, with 15 bases between them. Germline CDR1 is LNHNV and CDR2 is YYDKDF (reference sequence). The CDR3 is 18 residues long. The CDR3 sequence is CATSRDEGVFWNTGELFF. The CDR3 DNA follows: TGTGCCACCAGCAGAGACGAAGGGGTATTTTGGAACACCGGGGAGCTGTTTTTT. Using reference TRBV15 and TRBJ2-2 for the parts outside the CDR3, the full variable domain is DAMVIQNPRYQVTQFGKPVTLSCSQTLNHNVMYWYQQKSSQAPKLLFHYYDKDFNNEADTPDNFQSRRPNTSFCFLDIRSPGLGDTAMYLCATSRDEGVFWNTGELFFGEGSRLTVL.

This clone was detected once. The V gene is TRBV28, the J gene TRBJ2-1; 7 bases line up with TRBD2. The CDR3 is made up of 16 amino acids. V shed 6 bases, J shed 8 bases, and the junction held 16 bases outside the gene matches. CDR1 is MDHEN and CDR2 is SYDVKM in the germline V gene. Here the CDR3 reads CASSPPSGGSLHEQFF. The CDR3 DNA sequence: TGTGCCAGCAGCCCGCCATCTGGCGGGAGCTTACATGAGCAGTTCTTC. Using reference TRBV28 and TRBJ2-1 for the parts outside the CDR3, the full variable domain is DVKVTQSSRYLVKRTGEKVFLECVQDMDHENMFWYRQDPGLGLRLIYFSYDVKMKEKGDIPEGYSVSREKKERFSLILESASTNQTSMYLCASSPPSGGSLHEQFFGPGTRLTVL.

The rearrangement uses TRBV15 and TRBJ1-2; D might be TRBD1 (6 bases). This CDR3 region has 14 residues. Germline values: CDR1 LNHNV, CDR2 YYDKDF (reference sequence). V was pared by 5 bases and J by 8 bases, with 18 bases between. The CDR3 bases are TGTGCCACCAGCGCCCGCTATGGGGGGCGCGGCTACACCTTC. Translating gives CATSARYGGRGYTF.

This clone was observed once. This CDR3 reads CASSGEAGASYEQYF. The CDR3 nucleotides are TGTGCCAGCAGCGGGGAGGCGGGAGCGAGCTACGAGCAGTACTTC. This chain links TRBV7-9 with TRBJ2-7, with 7 bases fitting TRBD2. The germline gives CDR1 SEHNR, CDR2 FQNEAQ (reference sequence). The CDR3 totals 15 residues. V was pared by 5 bases and J by 3 bases, with 10 bases of the junction left unmatched.

The chain joins TRBV19 to TRBJ2-7, with 8 bases aligning to TRBD1. The CDR3 runs to 17 residues. Germline V gene sequence: CDR1 LNHDA, CDR2 SQIVND (reference sequence). V lost 5 bases and J lost 3; bases outside the gene matches: 15. The CDR3 is CASSVLTYRGVNYEQYF. In DNA, the CDR3 is TGTGCCAGTAGTGTCCTAACCTACAGGGGGGTAAACTACGAGCAGTACTTC.

The rearrangement links TRBV11-3 to TRBJ2-5; D unclear. Germline V CDR1 and CDR2: SGHNT, YENEEA. The CDR3 totals 15 residues. V was clipped by 1 base and J by 5 bases, with 14 bases between them. The CDR3 spells CASSLGAGLPETQYF. CDR3 bases: TGTGCCAGCAGCTTAGGCGCCGGTCTGCCGGAGACCCAGTACTTC.

The count of this clone is one. This rearrangement joins TRBV5-6 to TRBJ2-1; 10 positions match TRBD2. Trimming cost V 1 base and J 8 bases; bases outside gene matches: 6. CDR3 size: 15 residues. Looked up from germline, CDR1 is SGHDT and CDR2 is YYEEEE. CDR3 amino acids: CASSLRLAGSYEQFF. As DNA, the CDR3 is TGTGCCAGCAGCTTGCGACTAGCGGGTTCGTATGAGCAGTTCTTC.

V usage is TRBV9 and J usage is TRBJ1-2; no definite D call. The CDR3 runs to 16 residues. The V and J ends lost 5 bases and 4 bases respectively, with 21 bases between them. The germline V gene has CDR1 SGDLS and CDR2 YYNGEE. CDR3 protein: CASRVGLGEVSYGYTF. The CDR3 coding sequence is TGTGCCAGCAGGGTCGGGTTGGGAGAAGTCTCCTATGGCTACACCTTC. Full variable domain (missing parts from reference TRBV9 and TRBJ1-2): DSGVTQTPKHLITATGQRVTLRCSPRSGDLSVYWYQQSLDQGLQFLIQYYNGEERAKGNILERFSAQQFPDLHSELNLSSLELGDSALYFCASRVGLGEVSYGYTFGSGTRLTVV.